This T cell receptor beta chain was found in a study of T cell responses to AZD1222 COVID-19 vaccine. General study findings and limits: After the peak T cell response, and only then, were repertoires sampled. Donors in the cohort were predominantly white British and more often female, and clonal diversity was possibly underestimated.

Here immunoSEQ multiplex PCR was the method, and the copy in TCRdb shows in-frame clones only, minus some. Of 150,000 to 200,000 clones in the sample, 90% to 95% were seen once. V shed 0 bases and J shed 2 bases, with 10 bases lying between them. The length of the CDR3 is 15 residues. CDR1 SGHRS and CDR2 YFSETQ come from the germline V gene. This clone showed up just once. What it binds is unknown. The sample consisted of peripheral blood, taken on day 0 of AZD1222 vaccination. This chain links TRBV5-1 with TRBJ2-3; perhaps TRBD1 as D (6 bases). The receptor was isolated from an adult in good health. CDR3 in amino acids: CASSLASGDTDTQYF. CDR3 nucleotides: TGCGCCAGCAGCTTGGCGTCAGGGGACACAGATACGCAGTATTTT.